Below are 31 T cell receptor beta chains sequenced from a single sample in a study of Ad26.COV2.S vaccination and SARS-CoV-2 variants. The protocol was immunoSEQ multiplex PCR, while the TCRdb copy is restricted to in-frame clones and leaves out a portion. The profile shows roughly 320,000 clones, about 86% of them singletons. Treatment: around 19 received Ad26.COV2.S at low or high dose, single or two shots; about 5 received placebo; per-sample allocation not given. Day 63 after the first vaccine or placebo injection was the time point for sampling. The sample consisted of peripheral blood, taken in a trial of Ad26.COV2.S vaccine versus placebo. The receptors here all came from a person between 18 and 65 years old who received the Ad26.COV2.S COVID-19 vaccine or a placebo.

V and J are TRBV4-1 and TRBJ1-5; possible D gene TRBD1, 5 bases. There are 15 residues in the CDR3. V lost 0 bases, J lost 6 bases, and 12 bases lay in between. Germline V gene lookup returns CDR1 MGHRA and CDR2 YSYEKL. Here the CDR3 reads CASSQEGGVAQPQHF. The CDR3, as DNA: TGCGCCAGCAGCCAAGAGGGGGGGGTGGCTCAGCCCCAGCATTTT.

This clone has a single count. CDR3 protein: CATSDPSGGQETQYF. The CDR3, as DNA: TGTGCCACCAGTGATCCTAGCGGGGGGCAAGAGACCCAGTACTTC. The chain uses TRBV24-1 and TRBJ2-5, with 11 positions matching TRBD2. The germline gives CDR1 KGHDR, CDR2 SFDVKD. The V segment lost 3 bases and the J segment 2 bases; nucleotides outside the gene matches: 1. The CDR3 is 15 amino acids.

This chain links TRBV5-1 with TRBJ1-3; no clear D. Germline V gene data show CDR1 as SGHRS and CDR2 as YFSETQ. V shed 1 base and J shed 0 bases, with 8 bases lying between them. The CDR3 consists of 15 residues. The CDR3 is CASSLMANSGNTIYF. The DNA of the CDR3 is TGCGCCAGCAGCTTGATGGCAAACTCTGGAAACACCATATATTTT.

This chain connects TRBV7-8 to TRBJ1-2; D is unresolved. V lost 6 bases and J 4 bases, leaving 18 bases between the germline ends. The CDR3 sequence is 15 residues long. The germline CDR1 and CDR2 sequences are SGHVS and FQNEAQ. CDR3 protein: CASRRISGPSYGYTF. The CDR3 region has the DNA TGTGCCAGCAGGAGAATTTCAGGTCCCTCCTATGGCTACACCTTC.

The table lists this clone with a count of one. The rearrangement joins TRBV7-7 to TRBJ2-5; D remains unclear. The germline gives CDR1 SSHAT, CDR2 FNYEAQ (reference sequence). V shed 0 bases and J shed 2 bases, with 4 bases lying between them. This CDR3 is 13 amino acids long. CDR3 nucleotides: TGTGCCAGCAGCTTAGCGCGGCAAGAGACCCAGTACTTC. Translation: CASSLARQETQYF.

J is TRBJ2-7 and V is TRBV3-1 (or the pseudogene TRBV3-2); D possibly matches TRBD1 or TRBD2 (5 bases each). This CDR3 comprises 12 residues. Germline CDR1 and CDR2: LGHDT and YNNKEL (reference sequence). Trimming took off 2 bases at V and 7 bases at J, with 9 bases between the two ends. CDR3 loop: CASSQWGPEQYF. The CDR3 DNA reads as TGTGCCAGCAGCCAATGGGGACCGGAGCAGTACTTC.

This chain joins TRBV30 and TRBJ1-2, with D perhaps TRBD1 (6 bases). CDR3 length equals 10 residues. Germline CDR1 and CDR2: GTSNPN and SVGIG (reference sequence). V shed 8 bases and J shed 5 bases, with 9 bases lying between them. The CDR3 sequence: CAGQSYGYTF. For the CDR3, the DNA is TGTGCCGGACAGTCTTATGGCTACACCTTC. The full variable domain, in which reference TRBV30 and TRBJ1-2 provide the parts outside the CDR3, is SQTIHQWPATLVQPVGSPLSLECTVEGTSNPNLYWYRQAAGRGLQLLFYSVGIGQISSEVPQNLSASRPQDRQFILSSKKLLLSDSGFYLCAGQSYGYTFGSGTRLTVV.

The chain couples TRBV4-1 to TRBJ1-5; no firm D call. The CDR3 runs to 13 residues. Trimming left V 2 bases short and J 4 bases short, with 6 bases between. CDR1 is MGHRA and CDR2 is YSYEKL in the germline V gene. CDR3 sequence reads: CASSQTPNQPQHF. CDR3 in DNA: TGCGCCAGCAGCCAAACACCTAATCAGCCCCAGCATTTT.

The chain couples TRBV19 to TRBJ2-2; 8 nucleotides agree with TRBD2. With V trimmed by 6 bases and J by 1 base, 10 bases remained unmatched. Germline V gives CDR1 LNHDA, CDR2 SQIVND (reference sequence). The CDR3 has 17 residues. The CDR3 loop is CASRRGAGQRNTGELFF. DNA for the CDR3: TGTGCCAGTAGGCGGGGGGCAGGTCAAAGGAACACCGGGGAGCTGTTTTTT.

This chain connects TRBV20-1 to TRBJ1-1; D unclear. The CDR3 spans 11 residues. The V end lost 4 bases, the J end lost 1 base, and 4 bases lay between the germline ends. From germline, CDR1 is DFQATT and CDR2 SNEGSKA (reference sequence). The CDR3 coding sequence is TGCAGTGCTACTAGGAACACTGAAGCTTTCTTT. It specifies CSATRNTEAFF.

The chain combines TRBV11-3 with TRBJ1-1; 9 nucleotides line up with TRBD1. CDR3 size: 16 residues. Germline V gene lookup returns CDR1 SGHNT and CDR2 YENEEA. V was clipped by 3 bases and J by 0 bases; unmatched bases: 5. CDR3 amino acids: CASSLGQGRMNTEAFF. In DNA, the CDR3 is TGTGCCAGCAGCTTGGGACAGGGCCGAATGAACACTGAAGCTTTCTTT.

This rearrangement joins TRBV9 to TRBJ2-1; no definite D call. V was clipped by 0 bases and J by 2 bases, with 9 bases between them. The germline gives CDR1 SGDLS, CDR2 YYNGEE. The length of the CDR3 is 15 residues. CDR3 residues: CASSVESTTYNEQFF. The CDR3 coding sequence is TGTGCCAGCAGCGTAGAATCTACCACCTACAATGAGCAGTTCTTC.

A note on this clone: Other DNA sequences in the sample encode the same CDR3. The chain links TRBV11-2 to TRBJ1-3; D not resolved. This CDR3 comprises 12 residues. CDR1 and CDR2 (germline): SGHAT, FQNNGV. V lost 3 bases and J lost 3, with 3 bases in between. CDR3 in DNA: TGTGCCAGCAGCTTGGTTGGAAACACCATATATTTT. This translates into CASSLVGNTIYF.

The V gene is TRBV6-6, the J gene TRBJ1-5, with a tentative D call TRBD1 (5 bases). Germline lookup yields CDR1 MNHNY and CDR2 SVGAGI (reference sequence). The CDR3 extends over 16 amino acids. Trimming removed 6 bases from V and 2 bases from J, with 17 bases in between. The CDR3 nucleotides read TGTGCCAGCAGGGACGGTCGCGGGGCAGGCAATCAGCCCCAGCATTTT. Protein product: CASRDGRGAGNQPQHF.

The chain has TRBV15 and TRBJ2-2; tentatively, D is TRBD1 (5 bases). This CDR3 region has 14 residues. Trimming removed 4 bases at V and 6 bases at J, with 12 bases between. Germline values: CDR1 LNHNV, CDR2 YYDKDF (reference sequence). CDR3 residues: CATSTRDRAGELFF. For the CDR3, the DNA is TGTGCCACCAGCACCAGGGATCGGGCCGGGGAGCTGTTTTTT.

The V call is TRBV7-3, the J call TRBJ1-1; tentative D call: TRBD1 (5 bases). Between the trimmed V and J ends, which lost 2 bases and 4 bases, there was a span of 8 bases. The CDR3 is 13 amino acids. Germline V gene data show CDR1 as SGHTA and CDR2 as FQGTGA. The CDR3 nucleotides are TGTGCCAGCAGCTTACACAGGAGCACTGAAGCTTTCTTT. It is translated as CASSLHRSTEAFF.

The gene calls are TRBV2 and TRBJ1-5; 8 bases match TRBD1. CDR1 SNHLY and CDR2 FYNNEI come from the germline V gene. The CDR3 spans 14 residues. Trimming took 5 bases from V and 2 from J; bases not matched to a gene: 2. The CDR3: CASSRDRRNQPQHF. CDR3 DNA sequence: TGTGCCAGCAGTCGGGACAGGCGCAATCAGCCCCAGCATTTT.

This clone was counted once. V is TRBV20-1 and J is TRBJ1-6, with 8 bases matching TRBD1. The trim removed 3 bases at V and 4 bases at J, leaving 5 bases unmatched. The CDR3 has 15 amino acids. Germline V gene sequence: CDR1 DFQATT, CDR2 SNEGSKA (reference sequence). CDR3 sequence: CSASSGQGYNSPLHF. The DNA for the CDR3 is TGCAGTGCTAGTTCCGGACAGGGATATAATTCACCCCTCCACTTT.

This rearrangement joins TRBV7-2 to TRBJ2-3; perhaps TRBD1 as D (6 bases). This CDR3 has 15 residues. The V gene lost 7 bases and the J gene lost 3 bases, with 17 bases spanning the gap. Germline CDR1 and CDR2: SGHTA and FQGNSA. This CDR3 reads CASNVQGWETDTQYF. In DNA, the CDR3 is TGTGCCAGCAACGTACAGGGTTGGGAGACAGATACGCAGTATTTT.

The chain recombines TRBV30 with TRBJ1-2; D gene unclear. From germline, CDR1 is GTSNPN and CDR2 SVGIG (reference sequence). This CDR3 comprises 13 residues. Trimming pared 0 bases from V and 5 bases from J, leaving 10 bases between. DNA of the CDR3: TGTGCCTGGAGTGTGACGGGAGGTTATGGCTACACCTTC. Its translation is CAWSVTGGYGYTF.

This rearrangement joins TRBV2 to TRBJ2-3; D is tentatively TRBD1 or TRBD2 (6 bases each). V was trimmed by 6 bases and J by 8 bases, leaving 12 bases between them. CDR3 length equals 12 residues. The germline CDR1 and CDR2 sequences are SNHLY and FYNNEI. CDR3 residues: CASRGEGGTQYF. The CDR3 DNA is TGTGCCAGCAGGGGCGAGGGGGGTACGCAGTATTTT.

The chain has TRBV7-3 and TRBJ1-1; TRBD1 is a possible D gene (5 bases). Looked up from germline, CDR1 is SGHTA and CDR2 is FQGTGA. CDR3 length: 13 residues. The CDR3 reads CAPPGGMNTEAFF. The CDR3, as DNA: TGTGCACCCCCCGGGGGAATGAACACTGAAGCTTTCTTT.

V and J are TRBV4-3 and TRBJ1-2; D ambiguous. The CDR3 has 17 residues. With 0 bases removed from V and 4 bases from J, the gap between germline ends came to 18 bases. Germline assignment: CDR1 LGHNA and CDR2 YSLEER. The CDR3 is CASSQELSLVDRYGYTF. CDR3 DNA: TGCGCCAGCAGCCAAGAGCTAAGCTTGGTAGACCGCTATGGCTACACCTTC.

The rearrangement links TRBV10-1 to TRBJ2-3; D perhaps matches TRBD1 (6 bases). CDR3 length: 14 residues. CDR1 and CDR2 from the germline V gene are WNHNN and SYGVQD (reference sequence). The V and J ends lost 5 bases and 2 bases respectively, with 11 bases between them. CDR3 bases: TGCGCCAGCAGTAAAGGGGGTTCCACAGATACGCAGTATTTT. It yields the protein CASSKGGSTDTQYF.

This clone was observed a single time. The genes are TRBV4-3 and TRBJ1-1; the D gene is possibly TRBD1 (6 bases). This CDR3 has 14 residues. CDR1 is LGHNA and CDR2 is YSLEER in the germline V gene. V lost 2 bases to trimming and J lost 3 bases, with 10 bases between them. The CDR3 region is CASSQPGQYTEAFF. The CDR3 DNA is TGCGCCAGCAGCCAACCCGGACAGTACACTGAAGCTTTCTTT.

J is TRBJ2-1 and V is TRBV5-1; maybe TRBD2 (6 bases). The germline gives CDR1 SGHRS, CDR2 YFSETQ. V lost 2 bases to trimming and J lost 9 bases, with 12 bases between them. This CDR3 has 13 amino acids. Here the CDR3 DNA reads TGCGCCAGCAGCTTTGGAGGGGTGAGTGAGCAGTTCTTC. Translating gives CASSFGGVSEQFF.

The chain links TRBV18 to TRBJ2-5; weak D call: TRBD1 (5 bases). This CDR3 comprises 15 residues. Germline V gene data show CDR1 as KGHSH and CDR2 as LQKENI. V was clipped by 2 bases and J by 2 bases, with 12 bases between them. Here the CDR3 reads CASSPTRVWQETQYF. The CDR3 DNA sequence: TGTGCCAGCTCACCAACCAGGGTTTGGCAAGAGACCCAGTACTTC.

This chain uses TRBV19 with TRBJ1-4; D possibly corresponds to TRBD1 (6 bases). The length of the CDR3 is 15 residues. Germline assignment: CDR1 LNHDA and CDR2 SQIVND (reference sequence). V dropped 6 bases and J dropped 8 bases, with 19 bases sitting between them. The CDR3 here is CASSDHRVDAEKLFF. The CDR3 nucleotides read TGTGCCAGTAGCGACCACAGGGTCGATGCGGAAAAACTGTTTTTT.

This chain connects TRBV7-3 to TRBJ2-5, with D possibly matching TRBD1 (5 bases). Deletions cut 2 bases from V and 1 base from J, with 5 bases between. Germline V gives CDR1 SGHTA, CDR2 FQGTGA. This CDR3 has 13 amino acids. The CDR3 loop reads CASSLQGQETQYF. CDR3 DNA sequence: TGTGCCAGCAGCTTACAGGGCCAAGAGACCCAGTACTTC. The whole variable domain, remainder taken from reference TRBV7-3 and TRBJ2-5, is GAGVSQTPSNKVTEKGKYVELRCDPISGHTALYWYRQSLGQGPEFLIYFQGTGAADDSGLPNDRFFAVRPEGSVSTLKIQRTERGDSAVYLCASSLQGQETQYFGPGTRLLVL.

The chain is built from TRBV6-5 and TRBJ1-2; D unresolved. Trimming removed 6 bases from V and 7 bases from J, with 9 bases in between. The CDR3 spans 11 residues. Per the germline V gene, CDR1 is MNHEY and CDR2 is SVGAGI. The CDR3 protein is CASRRHFGYTF. CDR3 in DNA: TGTGCCAGCAGAAGACACTTTGGCTACACCTTC.

The J gene is TRBJ1-2, the V gene TRBV27; D gene uncertain. Germline V gene sequence: CDR1 MNHEY, CDR2 SMNVEV (reference sequence). The CDR3 totals 15 residues. V lost 3 bases to trimming and J lost 5 bases, with 16 bases between them. The CDR3 sequence: CASSFSGIKAYGYTF. CDR3 bases: TGTGCCAGCAGTTTTTCGGGAATTAAGGCGTATGGCTACACCTTC.